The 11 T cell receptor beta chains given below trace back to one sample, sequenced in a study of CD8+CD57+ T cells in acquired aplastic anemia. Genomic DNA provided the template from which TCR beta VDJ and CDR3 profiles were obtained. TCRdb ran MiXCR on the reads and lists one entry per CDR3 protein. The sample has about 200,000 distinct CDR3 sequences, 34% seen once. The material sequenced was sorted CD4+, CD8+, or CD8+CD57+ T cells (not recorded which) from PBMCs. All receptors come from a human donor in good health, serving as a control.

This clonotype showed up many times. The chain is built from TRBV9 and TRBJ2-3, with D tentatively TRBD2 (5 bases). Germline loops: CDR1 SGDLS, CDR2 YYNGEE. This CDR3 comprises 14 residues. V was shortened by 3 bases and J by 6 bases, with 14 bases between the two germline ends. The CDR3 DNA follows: TGTGCCAGCAGCGCTCCATCCCCGGGGGATACGCAGTATTTT. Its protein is CASSAPSPGDTQYF. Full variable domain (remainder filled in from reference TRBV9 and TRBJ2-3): DSGVTQTPKHLITATGQRVTLRCSPRSGDLSVYWYQQSLDQGLQFLIQYYNGEERAKGNILERFSAQQFPDLHSELNLSSLELGDSALYFCASSAPSPGDTQYFGPGTRLTVL.

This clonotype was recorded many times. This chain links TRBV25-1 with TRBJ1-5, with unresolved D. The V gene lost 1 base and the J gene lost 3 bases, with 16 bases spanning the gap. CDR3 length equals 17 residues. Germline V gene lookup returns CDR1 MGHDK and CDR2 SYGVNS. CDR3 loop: CASSEWFISGSNQPQHF. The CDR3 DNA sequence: TGTGCCAGCAGTGAATGGTTTATTAGCGGTTCCAATCAGCCCCAGCATTTT.

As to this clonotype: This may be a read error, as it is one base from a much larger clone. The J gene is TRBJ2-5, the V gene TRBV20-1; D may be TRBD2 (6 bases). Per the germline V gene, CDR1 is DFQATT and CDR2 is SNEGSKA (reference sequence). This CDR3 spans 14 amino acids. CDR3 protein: CSASRLGPGETRYF. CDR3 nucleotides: TGCAGTGCTTCAAGGCTAGGGCCGGGGGAGACCCGGTACTTC.

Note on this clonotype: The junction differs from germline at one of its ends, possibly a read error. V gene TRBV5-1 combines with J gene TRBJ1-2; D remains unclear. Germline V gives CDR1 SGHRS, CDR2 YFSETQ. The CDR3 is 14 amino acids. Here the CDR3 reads CASSLVEANYSYTF. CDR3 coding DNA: TGCGCCAGCAGCTTGGTTGAAGCTAACTATAGCTACACCTTC.

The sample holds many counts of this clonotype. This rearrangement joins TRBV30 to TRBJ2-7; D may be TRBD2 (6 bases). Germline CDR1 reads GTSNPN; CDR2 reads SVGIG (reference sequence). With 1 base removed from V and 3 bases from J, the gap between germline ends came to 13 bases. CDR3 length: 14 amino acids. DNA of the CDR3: TGTGCCTGGAGTGAATCGGGAGTGTACTACGAGCAGTACTTC. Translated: CAWSESGVYYEQYF.

CDR3 DNA: TGCAGTGCTAAAGGAGGGATGACTGAAGCTTTCTTT. Protein sequence: CSAKGGMTEAFF. The genes are TRBV20-1 and TRBJ1-1; D ambiguous. The CDR3 is 12 residues long. Germline loops: CDR1 DFQATT, CDR2 SNEGSKA (reference sequence). V gave up 4 bases and J gave up 5 bases, with 11 bases separating them.

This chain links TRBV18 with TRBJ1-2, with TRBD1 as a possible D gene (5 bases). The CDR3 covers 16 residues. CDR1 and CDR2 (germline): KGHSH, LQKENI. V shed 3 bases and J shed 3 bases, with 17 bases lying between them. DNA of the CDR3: TGTGCCAGCTCACCGCCACTAGTCCAGGGACACTATGGCTACACCTTC. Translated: CASSPPLVQGHYGYTF.

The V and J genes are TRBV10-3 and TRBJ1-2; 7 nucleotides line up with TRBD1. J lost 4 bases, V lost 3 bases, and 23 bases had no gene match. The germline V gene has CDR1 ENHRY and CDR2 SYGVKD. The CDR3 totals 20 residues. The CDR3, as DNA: TGTGCCATCAGTGATTCCACCATGGACATGGGCAGACAGGGAATCTATGGCTACACCTTC. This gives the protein CAISDSTMDMGRQGIYGYTF.

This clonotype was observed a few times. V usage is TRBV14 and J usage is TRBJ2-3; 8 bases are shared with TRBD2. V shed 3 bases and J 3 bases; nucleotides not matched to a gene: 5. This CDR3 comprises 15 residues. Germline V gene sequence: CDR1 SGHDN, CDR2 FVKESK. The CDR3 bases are TGTGCCAGCAGCCATCGCGGGGGGTCTACAGATACGCAGTATTTT. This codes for CASSHRGGSTDTQYF.

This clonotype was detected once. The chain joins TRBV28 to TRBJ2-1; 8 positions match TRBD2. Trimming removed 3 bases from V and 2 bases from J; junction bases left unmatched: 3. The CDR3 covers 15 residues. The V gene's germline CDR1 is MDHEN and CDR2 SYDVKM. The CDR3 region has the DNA TGTGCCAGCAGTTTTCAAGCGGGGGCCTACAATGAGCAGTTCTTC. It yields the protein CASSFQAGAYNEQFF. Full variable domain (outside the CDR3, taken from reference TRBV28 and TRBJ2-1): DVKVTQSSRYLVKRTGEKVFLECVQDMDHENMFWYRQDPGLGLRLIYFSYDVKMKEKGDIPEGYSVSREKKERFSLILESASTNQTSMYLCASSFQAGAYNEQFFGPGTRLTVL.

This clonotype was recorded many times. CDR3 in DNA: TGCAGTGCTAGTCCAAGCAATCAGCCCCAGCATTTT. Translation: CSASPSNQPQHF. J is TRBJ1-5 and V is TRBV20-1; D not resolved. V was pared by 3 bases and J by 1 base, with 4 bases between. The CDR3 runs to 12 residues. Germline CDR1 DFQATT, CDR2 SNEGSKA (reference sequence).